The 16 T cell receptor beta chains in this list originate from one sample, sequenced in a study of blood T cell repertoires in COVID-19. This table comes from immunoSEQ multiplex PCR, and its TCRdb copy is limited to in-frame clones, with some not included. The sample yields a few hundred thousand clones, approximately 90% seen once. Input material: peripheral blood. Receptors were obtained from a woman aged 18-30 years who had recovered from COVID-19.

This clone occurred a few times. The V call is TRBV6-5, the J call TRBJ1-1; D perhaps matches TRBD1 (5 bases). Germline loops: CDR1 MNHEY, CDR2 SVGAGI. The germline V and J ends were trimmed by 8 bases and 5 bases, with 18 bases remaining between them. This CDR3 contains 14 residues. CDR3 protein: CASARGGVETEAFF. The CDR3 bases are TGTGCCAGCGCTAGGGGAGGGGTCGAGACTGAAGCTTTCTTT.

This clone has more than one count but fewer than ten. V usage is TRBV18 and J usage is TRBJ2-2, with no clear D. The CDR3 length is 15 residues. V was shortened by 0 bases and J by 10 bases, with 15 bases between the two germline ends. Germline lookup yields CDR1 KGHSH and CDR2 LQKENI. The CDR3 coding sequence is TGTGCCAGCTCACCACCGATTTTGCAAGCGCCGGAGCTGTTTTTT. Residues: CASSPPILQAPELFF.

This clone was seen just once. The rearrangement links TRBV2 to TRBJ2-1; perhaps TRBD1 as D (5 bases). Trimming took 7 bases from V and 10 from J, leaving 17 bases between them. The germline V gene has CDR1 SNHLY and CDR2 FYNNEI. The CDR3 is 13 residues long. The CDR3 sequence: CASNIVGALEQFF. CDR3 sequence (DNA): TGTGCCAGCAATATTGTAGGGGCTTTAGAGCAGTTCTTC.

The rearrangement links TRBV6-5 to TRBJ1-1, with 7 positions matching TRBD1. Per the germline V gene, CDR1 is MNHEY and CDR2 is SVGAGI. This CDR3 comprises 13 residues. V lost 7 bases, J lost 0 bases, and 2 bases stayed unmatched. The CDR3 region has the DNA TGTGCCAGCAATACAGGGGTGAACACTGAAGCTTTCTTT. It specifies CASNTGVNTEAFF.

J is TRBJ1-3 and V is TRBV19; unclear D gene. The V end was cut by 3 bases, the J end by 2 bases, with 14 bases between. CDR3 length: 16 residues. The V gene's germline CDR1 is LNHDA and CDR2 SQIVND (reference sequence). The CDR3 sequence is CASSMKHLEAGNTIYF. In nucleotides, the CDR3 is TGTGCCAGTAGTATGAAGCATTTGGAGGCTGGAAACACCATATATTTT.

The chain is built from TRBV29-1 and TRBJ2-3; 8 bases line up with TRBD1. Germline values: CDR1 SQVTM, CDR2 ANQGSEA. The ends lost 6 bases at V and 1 base at J; junction bases unmatched: 9. The CDR3 is made up of 15 amino acids. CDR3: CSVQLTGGGTDTQYF. The CDR3 DNA reads TGCAGCGTCCAACTAACAGGGGGAGGCACAGATACGCAGTATTTT.

This chain joins TRBV2 and TRBJ1-2, with TRBD1 identical over 8 bases. Germline V CDR1 and CDR2: SNHLY, FYNNEI. CDR3 length equals 15 residues. V lost 8 bases, J lost 1 base, and 9 bases stayed unmatched. CDR3: CASSGTGLLNYGYTF. DNA of the CDR3: TGTGCCAGCTCCGGGACAGGCTTGCTTAACTATGGCTACACCTTC.

V is TRBV6-5 and J is TRBJ1-1, with 10 bases matching TRBD1. V shed 6 bases and J 7 bases; nucleotides not matched to a gene: 5. This CDR3 contains 13 residues. CDR1 is MNHEY and CDR2 is SVGAGI in the germline V gene. CDR3 sequence reads: CASRDRDRGEAFF. The CDR3, as DNA: TGTGCCAGCAGAGACCGGGACAGGGGTGAAGCTTTCTTT.

This clone has a handful of counts. This chain links TRBV15 with TRBJ2-5, with no clear D. The CDR3 sequence is 11 residues long. The germline V gene has CDR1 LNHNV and CDR2 YYDKDF (reference sequence). The V end lost 2 bases, the J end lost 4 bases, and 2 bases lay between the germline ends. The CDR3 loop is CATSRRETQYF. In DNA, the CDR3 is TGTGCCACCAGCAGACGAGAGACCCAGTACTTC. Full variable domain (missing parts from reference TRBV15 and TRBJ2-5): DAMVIQNPRYQVTQFGKPVTLSCSQTLNHNVMYWYQQKSSQAPKLLFHYYDKDFNNEADTPDNFQSRRPNTSFCFLDIRSPGLGDTAMYLCATSRRETQYFGPGTRLLVL.

The chain recombines TRBV19 with TRBJ2-2, with 8 positions matching TRBD2. The CDR3 sequence is 18 residues long. The J segment lost 5 bases and the V segment lost 5 bases, leaving 16 bases of the junction unmatched. Germline V gene lookup returns CDR1 LNHDA and CDR2 SQIVND (reference sequence). The CDR3 loop reads CASSPRLFSGSGTGELFF. CDR3 DNA: TGTGCCAGTAGTCCGCGTCTCTTCAGCGGGAGTGGAACCGGGGAGCTGTTTTTT.

About this clone itself: Relative to the germline gene, one junction end is altered; a read error may explain this. The chain joins TRBV7-2 to TRBJ1-1; D ambiguous. CDR1 is SGHTA, CDR2 FQGNSA, per germline. The CDR3 spans 13 residues. This chain's CDR3 is CASSLSLSPEAFF. The CDR3 nucleotides are TGTGCCAGCAGCTTATCGTTATCTCCTGAGGCTTTCTTT.

The V gene is TRBV10-3, the J gene TRBJ2-7; 7 bases line up with TRBD1. In germline, CDR1 is ENHRY, CDR2 SYGVKD. There are 13 residues in the CDR3. The trim removed 4 bases at V and 4 bases at J, leaving 4 bases unmatched. For the CDR3, the DNA is TGTGCCATCAGTGGGTCAGGGGGATACGAGCAGTACTTC. It is translated as CAISGSGGYEQYF.

This chain uses TRBV3-1 (or the pseudogene TRBV3-2) with TRBJ1-3; 8 positions agree with TRBD1. Germline assignment: CDR1 LGHDT and CDR2 YNNKEL (reference sequence). The CDR3 spans 15 residues. J was trimmed by 2 bases and V by 2 bases; bases with no gene match: 2. The CDR3 nucleotides are TGTGCCAGCAGCCAATACAGGGGGACTGGAAACACCATATATTTT. It translates to CASSQYRGTGNTIYF.

The genes are TRBV6-5 and TRBJ1-1; D gene ambiguous. The CDR3 has 13 residues. Deletions cut 6 bases from V and 0 bases from J, with 8 bases between. The germline gives CDR1 MNHEY, CDR2 SVGAGI. The CDR3 loop is CASSSVMNTEAFF. The DNA for the CDR3 is TGTGCCAGCAGCTCAGTGATGAACACTGAAGCTTTCTTT.

This clone turned up a few times. The V call is TRBV10-3, the J call TRBJ2-2, with D possibly being TRBD2 (6 bases). CDR1 and CDR2 (germline): ENHRY, SYGVKD. V gave up 0 bases and J gave up 8 bases, with 16 bases separating them. The CDR3 has 16 residues. CDR3 nucleotides: TGTGCCATCAGTGAGTCCCGCGGGGAGTTCAGGGGGGAGCTGTTTTTT. It translates to CAISESRGEFRGELFF.

The V and J genes are TRBV7-6 and TRBJ2-7; 10 nucleotides line up with TRBD1. J gave up 5 bases and V 1 base, and 5 bases lay outside the gene matches. Looked up from germline, CDR1 is SGHVS and CDR2 is FNYEAQ. The CDR3 is made up of 15 amino acids. This CDR3 reads CASSLGQGALDEQYF. DNA of the CDR3: TGTGCCAGCAGCTTAGGACAGGGGGCCCTGGACGAGCAGTACTTC.